This T cell receptor (beta chain) comes out of a study of blood T cell repertoires in COVID-19. V was clipped by 8 bases and J by 4 bases; unmatched bases: 6. The CDR3 is 13 residues long. Per the germline V gene, CDR1 is SGHTA and CDR2 is FQGTGA. Clones were read by immunoSEQ multiplex PCR, and TCRdb kept only the in-frame ones, dropping some. The sample includes 300,000 to 400,000 clones, about 86% seen only once; the top ten take around 3%. The chain recombines TRBV7-3 with TRBJ2-5; the match to TRBD2 covers 8 bases. What was sequenced was peripheral blood. The receptor was derived from a man aged 25 to 40 with active or convalescent COVID-19. CDR3 DNA: TGTGCCAGCGCTTTAAGCGGGGGAGAGACCCAGTACTTC. It specifies CASALSGGETQYF. Based on the CDR3 plus reference TRBV7-3 and TRBJ2-5, the full variable domain is GAGVSQTPSNKVTEKGKYVELRCDPISGHTALYWYRQSLGQGPEFLIYFQGTGAADDSGLPNDRFFAVRPEGSVSTLKIQRTERGDSAVYLCASALSGGETQYFGPGTRLLVL.